The next 24 T cell receptor beta chains were all read from a single sample in a study of CD8+ T cells in alopecia areata (dated by TCRdb to the late 2010s). The treatment or condition label for this specimen denotes: oral pan-JAK inhibitor, 5-10 mg twice daily. To prepare the library, the immunoSEQ multiplex PCR assay was applied. RNA was extracted from all samples and reverse transcribed into cDNA, which served as template for TCR sequencing. TCRdb's version of the immuneACCESS table is confined to in-frame rearrangements and falls short of the full clone set. An unresolved V gene accounts for under half of the shortfall where checked; the remainder is of unknown origin. Present in this sample are about 210,000 clones, roughly two fifths of which were seen just once. About 2.6% of the sample is taken by the ten largest. The sample consisted of CD4+ T cells sorted from blood, taken between weeks 36 and 40, from a patient treated with tofacitinib. These receptors were obtained from a human donor with alopecia areata.

This chain connects TRBV11-2 to TRBJ2-3; D is perhaps TRBD1 or TRBD2 (5 bases each). The germline V gene encodes CDR1 SGHAT and CDR2 FQNNGV. The CDR3 length is 15 residues. Trimming shortened V by 5 bases and J by 1 base, and 13 bases separated the two germline ends. CDR3 sequence (DNA): TGTGCCAGCAGCCCGAGGGACGGCCGCACAGATACGCAGTATTTT. This encodes CASSPRDGRTDTQYF.

This clone occurred a few times. An end of the junction differs from the germline gene, which may be a read error. V usage is TRBV27 and J usage is TRBJ1-5; D remains unclear. The V gene's germline CDR1 is MNHEY and CDR2 SMNVEV (reference sequence). The length of the CDR3 is 13 residues. CDR3 residues: CASSLSWNHPQHF. The CDR3 DNA follows: TGTGCCAGCAGTTTAAGCTGGAATCATCCCCAGCATTTT.

Concerning this clone itself: In the same sample, other DNA sequences code for this CDR3. The chain is built from TRBV29-1 and TRBJ1-1, with 8 nucleotides matching TRBD1. Germline CDR1 SQVTM, CDR2 ANQGSEA. There are 13 residues in the CDR3. Losses at the gene ends were 3 bases for V and 1 base for J; bases not matched to a gene: 1. The CDR3 here is CSVDDRGNTEAFF. The DNA of the CDR3 is TGCAGCGTTGATGACAGGGGGAACACTGAAGCTTTCTTT.

This chain connects TRBV5-1 to TRBJ2-7, with D possibly TRBD2 on 6 matching bases. Trimming shortened V by 4 bases and J by 2 bases, and 16 bases separated the two germline ends. The CDR3 sequence is 15 residues long. Germline CDR1 and CDR2: SGHRS and YFSETQ. DNA for the CDR3: TGCGCCAGCAGCCCGACATCGGGGGTAGCCTACGAGCAGTACTTC. It codes for CASSPTSGVAYEQYF.

The sample holds one count of this clone. The rearrangement links TRBV30 to TRBJ2-7; 7 bases are a match to TRBD1. Germline trimming cut 5 bases from V and 7 bases from J; bases unmatched to any gene: 11. This CDR3 has 13 amino acids. Germline CDR1 GTSNPN, CDR2 SVGIG (reference sequence). The CDR3 region is CAWSTQTGREQYF. In DNA, the CDR3 is TGTGCCTGGTCGACACAGACAGGGCGAGAGCAGTACTTC.

DNA for the CDR3: TGCGCCAGCAGTCCATTTCAGGGGTCTGACCAAGAGACCCAGTACTTC. This gives the protein CASSPFQGSDQETQYF. This rearrangement joins TRBV23-1 to TRBJ2-5; D is possibly TRBD1 (6 bases). TRBV23-1 is known as an ORF, though its function is uncertain. The CDR3 runs 16 residues. V was trimmed by 4 bases and J by 0 bases, leaving 15 bases between them.

The rearrangement joins TRBV7-2 to TRBJ2-7; the D is unclear. The CDR3 loop spans 14 amino acids. The germline V gene encodes CDR1 SGHTA and CDR2 FQGNSA. V shed 1 base and J shed 7 bases, with 14 bases lying between them. CDR3 bases: TGTGCCAGCAGCTTAGGAGGAAAAGGCACGGAGCAGTACTTC. The encoded protein is CASSLGGKGTEQYF.

A single count supports this clone. The chain employs TRBV30 and TRBJ2-5, with D maybe TRBD2 (6 bases). The CDR3 is 11 amino acids. Trimming left V 8 bases short and J 11 bases short, with 18 bases between. The germline CDR1 and CDR2 sequences are GTSNPN and SVGIG (reference sequence). This chain's CDR3 is CAMQPDREQYF. DNA of the CDR3: TGTGCCATGCAACCCGACCGGGAGCAGTACTTC.

This clone was seen a handful of times. The chain joins TRBV5-1 to TRBJ2-5; possible D gene TRBD2, 5 bases. The CDR3 loop spans 15 amino acids. CDR1 SGHRS and CDR2 YFSETQ come from the germline V gene. V lost 4 bases and J lost 5, with 18 bases in between. This CDR3 reads CASSPVGSAKETQYF. As DNA, the CDR3 is TGCGCCAGCAGCCCGGTGGGTAGCGCGAAGGAGACCCAGTACTTC. The entire variable domain, with the rest obtained from reference TRBV5-1 and TRBJ2-5, is as follows: KAGVTQTPRYLIKTRGQQVTLSCSPISGHRSVSWYQQTPGQGLQFLFEYFSETQRNKGNFPGRFSGRQFSNSRSEMNVSTLELGDSALYLCASSPVGSAKETQYFGPGTRLLVL.

This sequence joins TRBV5-1 and TRBJ1-4, with D perhaps TRBD1 (5 bases). Germline V gene lookup returns CDR1 SGHRS and CDR2 YFSETQ. The CDR3 runs to 15 residues. The V and J ends lost 0 bases and 7 bases respectively, with 13 bases between them. The CDR3 spells CASSLELLRGEKLFF. The CDR3 DNA sequence: TGCGCCAGCAGCTTGGAACTTCTAAGGGGTGAAAAACTGTTTTTT.

V usage is TRBV15 and J usage is TRBJ2-7; D may be TRBD1 or TRBD2 (5 bases each). The CDR3 consists of 15 residues. V lost 5 bases, J lost 1 base, and 15 bases lay in between. The V gene's germline CDR1 is LNHNV and CDR2 YYDKDF (reference sequence). The CDR3 here is CATSPPGAGSYEQYF. For the CDR3, the DNA is TGTGCCACCAGCCCACCCGGGGCGGGTTCCTACGAGCAGTACTTC.

This clone occurred a few times. The chain combines TRBV29-1 with TRBJ2-7, with 9 bases lining up with TRBD2. This CDR3 is 14 amino acids long. Germline V gives CDR1 SQVTM, CDR2 ANQGSEA. The V and J ends lost 8 bases and 1 base, in that order; junction bases with no gene match: 9. CDR3 region: CSIRGLANSYEQYF. The CDR3 DNA reads as TGCAGCATTCGCGGACTAGCGAATTCCTACGAGCAGTACTTC.

This clone has just a few counts. This chain links TRBV5-1 with TRBJ2-1; D is tentatively TRBD1 or TRBD2 (6 bases each). V was shortened by 4 bases and J by 12 bases, with 17 bases between the two germline ends. The CDR3 runs 13 residues. Germline assignment: CDR1 SGHRS and CDR2 YFSETQ. CDR3 DNA sequence: TGCGCCAGCAGCCCCCAGCGGAGGGGGGCGCAGTTCTTC. Amino acid sequence: CASSPQRRGAQFF.

The V call is TRBV7-2, the J call TRBJ2-5; 9 positions match TRBD2. With 0 bases clipped from V and 2 bases from J, the junction kept 1 base outside the gene matches. The V gene's germline CDR1 is SGHTA and CDR2 FQGNSA. The CDR3 is 15 amino acids. The CDR3 protein is CASSLASGSQETQYF. CDR3 in DNA: TGTGCCAGCAGCTTAGCTAGCGGGAGTCAAGAGACCCAGTACTTC.

The J gene is TRBJ1-1, the V gene TRBV5-1; D may be TRBD1 (6 bases). V was trimmed by 4 bases and J by 4 bases, leaving 8 bases between them. CDR3 size: 12 residues. CDR1 and CDR2 (germline): SGHRS, YFSETQ. The CDR3 sequence is CASSTGSTEAFF. In DNA, the CDR3 is TGCGCCAGCAGCACAGGGAGCACTGAAGCTTTCTTT.

This clone came up a few times. V usage is TRBV28 and J usage is TRBJ2-7; D call uncertain. The CDR3 has 11 residues. From germline, CDR1 is MDHEN and CDR2 SYDVKM. Deletions cut 5 bases from V and 3 bases from J, with 5 bases between. The CDR3 bases are TGTGCCAGCAGTGGTATCTACGAGCAGTACTTC. This translates into CASSGIYEQYF. Filled out from reference TRBV28 and TRBJ2-7, the complete variable domain reads DVKVTQSSRYLVKRTGEKVFLECVQDMDHENMFWYRQDPGLGLRLIYFSYDVKMKEKGDIPEGYSVSREKKERFSLILESASTNQTSMYLCASSGIYEQYFGPGTRLTVT.

The chain is built from TRBV7-6 and TRBJ2-6, with D unresolved. The CDR3 runs to 16 residues. V lost 2 bases to trimming and J lost 0 bases, with 8 bases between them. Germline assignment: CDR1 SGHVS and CDR2 FNYEAQ. CDR3 in DNA: TGTGCCAGCAGCTTACTGCTGAACTCTGGGGCCAACGTCCTGACTTTC. It specifies CASSLLLNSGANVLTF. The full variable domain, in which reference TRBV7-6 and TRBJ2-6 provide the parts outside the CDR3, is GAGVSQSPRYKVTKRGQDVALRCDPISGHVSLYWYRQALGQGPEFLTYFNYEAQQDKSGLPNDRFSAERPEGSISTLTIQRTEQRDSAMYRCASSLLLNSGANVLTFGAGSRLTVL.

This clone was picked up one time. V usage is TRBV29-1 and J usage is TRBJ2-3; perhaps TRBD1 as D (6 bases). This CDR3 region has 12 residues. V lost 4 bases, J lost 6 bases, and 11 bases lay in between. Germline-derived CDR1 and CDR2 are SQVTM and ANQGSEA. CDR3 sequence reads: CSVVRGGDTQYF. CDR3 nucleotides: TGCAGCGTTGTCAGGGGTGGGGATACGCAGTATTTT.

This clone turned up a few times. The chain has TRBV2 and TRBJ2-1; D possibly corresponds to TRBD1 (6 bases). This CDR3 has 12 amino acids. Trimming cost V 7 bases and J 9 bases, with 13 bases left between them. Germline V CDR1 and CDR2: SNHLY, FYNNEI. The CDR3 DNA reads as TGTGCCAGCAAAGGGGGATCAGGTGAGCAGTTCTTC. Protein product: CASKGGSGEQFF.

This chain links TRBV29-1 with TRBJ1-1; possibly TRBD1 for D (5 bases). Germline CDR1 is SQVTM and CDR2 is ANQGSEA. With 5 bases removed from V and 0 bases from J, the gap between germline ends came to 10 bases. The CDR3 length is 13 residues. CDR3 amino acids: CSVRDDMNTEAFF. As DNA, the CDR3 is TGCAGCGTTAGGGACGATATGAACACTGAAGCTTTCTTT.

V and J are TRBV5-1 and TRBJ2-1; no definite D call. Germline-derived CDR1 and CDR2 are SGHRS and YFSETQ. V was pared by 4 bases and J by 11 bases, with 16 bases between. This CDR3 spans 13 amino acids. The CDR3 reads CASSTDTTVKQFF. The CDR3 coding sequence is TGCGCCAGCAGCACCGACACAACCGTTAAGCAGTTCTTC.

The chain carries TRBV27 and TRBJ2-7, with TRBD1 matching over 7 bases. From germline, CDR1 is MNHEY and CDR2 SMNVEV (reference sequence). Losses at the gene ends were 4 bases for V and 9 bases for J; bases not matched to a gene: 6. The CDR3 has 12 amino acids. The CDR3 is CASSSSTGLQYF. The CDR3 coding sequence is TGTGCCAGCAGTTCCTCGACAGGGCTGCAGTACTTC.

This clone was found a few times. V usage is TRBV30 and J usage is TRBJ2-3; TRBD1 matches at 7 bases. The CDR3 runs to 14 residues. J gave up 6 bases and V 1 base, and 7 bases lay outside the gene matches. The germline V gene has CDR1 GTSNPN and CDR2 SVGIG (reference sequence). The CDR3 loop is CAWSETGLGDTQYF. The CDR3 bases are TGTGCCTGGAGTGAGACAGGGCTGGGGGATACGCAGTATTTT.

Here the CDR3 DNA reads TGTGCCAGCAAGCCAGGGGGAGGTCTAGAGACCCAGTACTTC. The encoded protein is CASKPGGGLETQYF. The rearrangement uses TRBV6-6 and TRBJ2-5; possible D gene TRBD1, 7 bases. The germline gives CDR1 MNHNY, CDR2 SVGAGI (reference sequence). There are 14 residues in the CDR3. Trimming cost V 7 bases and J 4 bases, with 16 bases left between them.